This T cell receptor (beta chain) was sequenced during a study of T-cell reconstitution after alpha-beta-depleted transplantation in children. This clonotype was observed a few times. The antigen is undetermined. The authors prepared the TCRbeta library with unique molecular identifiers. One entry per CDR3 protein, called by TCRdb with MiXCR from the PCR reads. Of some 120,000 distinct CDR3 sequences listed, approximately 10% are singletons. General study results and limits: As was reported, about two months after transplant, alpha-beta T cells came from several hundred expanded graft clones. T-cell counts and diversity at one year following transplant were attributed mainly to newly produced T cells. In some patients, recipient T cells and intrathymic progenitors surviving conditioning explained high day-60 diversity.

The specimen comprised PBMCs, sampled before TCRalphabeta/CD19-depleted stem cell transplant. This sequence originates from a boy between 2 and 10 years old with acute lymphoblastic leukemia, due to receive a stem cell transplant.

For the CDR3, the DNA is TGCAGTGCTGCTGCTGGGGACGGAGCCTACGAGCAGTACTTC. Protein sequence: CSAAAGDGAYEQYF. The chain joins TRBV20-1 to TRBJ2-7, with D perhaps matching TRBD1 or TRBD2 (5 bases each). Deletions cut 5 bases from V and 2 bases from J, with 16 bases between. The CDR3 runs 14 residues. Looked up from germline, CDR1 is DFQATT and CDR2 is SNEGSKA (reference sequence).